This TCR beta chain was obtained from a study of blood T cell repertoires in COVID-19. The table came from immunoSEQ multiplex PCR; TCRdb's copy has only in-frame clones and leaves some out. Here the sample spans a few hundred thousand clones, approximately 80% being singletons. CDR3 length: 14 residues. V lost 6 bases and J 6 bases, leaving 14 bases between the germline ends. In germline, CDR1 is SNHLY, CDR2 FYNNEI. The chain is built from TRBV2 and TRBJ1-4; D ambiguous. The receptor comes from a man aged 45 to 65 with active or convalescent COVID-19. The sequencing sample was made of peripheral blood. CDR3 residues: CASSAGRVDEKLFF. The CDR3, as DNA: TGTGCCAGCAGCGCGGGCCGCGTGGATGAAAAACTGTTTTTT.